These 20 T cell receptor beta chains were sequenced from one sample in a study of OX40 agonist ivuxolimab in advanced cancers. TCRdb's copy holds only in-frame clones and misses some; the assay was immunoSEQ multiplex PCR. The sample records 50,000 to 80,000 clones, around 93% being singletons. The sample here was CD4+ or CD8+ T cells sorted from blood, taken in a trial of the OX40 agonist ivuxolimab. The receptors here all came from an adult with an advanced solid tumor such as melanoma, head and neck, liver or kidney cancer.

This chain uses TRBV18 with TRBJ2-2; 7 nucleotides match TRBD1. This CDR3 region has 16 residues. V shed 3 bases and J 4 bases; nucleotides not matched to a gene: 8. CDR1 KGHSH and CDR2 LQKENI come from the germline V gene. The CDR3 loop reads CASSPRTGAATGELFF. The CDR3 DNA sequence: TGTGCCAGCTCACCCCGTACAGGGGCGGCCACCGGGGAGCTGTTTTTT.

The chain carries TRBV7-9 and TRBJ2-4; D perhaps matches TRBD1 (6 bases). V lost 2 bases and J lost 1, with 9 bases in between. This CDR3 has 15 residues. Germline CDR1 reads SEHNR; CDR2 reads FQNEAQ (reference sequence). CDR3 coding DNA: TGTGCCAGCAGCTTAACAGGGTTTGCCAAAAACATTCAGTACTTC. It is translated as CASSLTGFAKNIQYF. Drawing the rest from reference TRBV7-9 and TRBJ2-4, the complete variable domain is DTGVSQNPRHKITKRGQNVTFRCDPISEHNRLYWYRQTLGQGPEFLTYFQNEAQLEKSRLLSDRFSAERPKGSFSTLEIQRTEQGDSAMYLCASSLTGFAKNIQYFGAGTRLSVL.

CDR3 in amino acids: CASSITGDGTEAFF. In DNA, the CDR3 is TGCGCCAGCAGCATTACAGGGGACGGCACTGAAGCTTTCTTT. The gene calls are TRBV5-1 and TRBJ1-1; 7 bases agree with TRBD1. V lost 4 bases to trimming and J lost 4 bases; unmatched junction nucleotides: 7. Germline CDR1 reads SGHRS; CDR2 reads YFSETQ. This CDR3 is 14 amino acids long.

CDR3 amino acids: CASSQDIASGSPYEQYF. The CDR3 region has the DNA TGCGCCAGCAGCCAAGATATAGCTAGCGGGAGCCCCTACGAGCAGTACTTC. The rearrangement uses TRBV4-1 and TRBJ2-7; TRBD2 aligns across 10 bases. The CDR3 length is 17 residues. The V segment lost 0 bases and the J segment 2 bases; nucleotides outside the gene matches: 7. CDR1 is MGHRA, CDR2 YSYEKL, per germline.

The CDR3: CASSPTQTGGLTYEQYF. DNA of the CDR3: TGTGCCAGCAGCCCTACTCAAACAGGGGGCCTAACTTACGAGCAGTACTTC. The genes are TRBV7-2 and TRBJ2-7; TRBD1 aligns across 9 bases. Germline CDR1 reads SGHTA; CDR2 reads FQGNSA. Losses at the gene ends were 5 bases for V and 4 bases for J; bases not matched to a gene: 15. The CDR3 is made up of 17 amino acids.

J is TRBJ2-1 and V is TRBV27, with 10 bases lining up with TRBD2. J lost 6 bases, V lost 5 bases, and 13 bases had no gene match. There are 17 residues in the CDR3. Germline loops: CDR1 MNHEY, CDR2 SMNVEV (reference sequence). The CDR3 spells CASSPTGASGRPNEQFF. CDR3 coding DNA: TGTGCCAGCAGTCCCACGGGGGCTAGCGGGAGACCCAATGAGCAGTTCTTC.

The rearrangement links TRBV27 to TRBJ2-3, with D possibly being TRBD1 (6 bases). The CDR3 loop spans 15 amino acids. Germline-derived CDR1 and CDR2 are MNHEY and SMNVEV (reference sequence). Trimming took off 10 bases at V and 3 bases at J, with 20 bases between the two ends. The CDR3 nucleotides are TGTGCCACCGCCCGGAAACAGGGTATAACAGATACGCAGTATTTT. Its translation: CATARKQGITDTQYF.

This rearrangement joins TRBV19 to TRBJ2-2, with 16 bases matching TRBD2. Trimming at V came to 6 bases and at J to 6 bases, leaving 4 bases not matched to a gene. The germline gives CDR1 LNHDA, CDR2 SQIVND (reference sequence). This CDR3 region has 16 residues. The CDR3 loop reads CASSQGLAGGAGELFF. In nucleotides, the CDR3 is TGTGCCAGTAGCCAGGGACTAGCGGGAGGGGCCGGGGAGCTGTTTTTT.

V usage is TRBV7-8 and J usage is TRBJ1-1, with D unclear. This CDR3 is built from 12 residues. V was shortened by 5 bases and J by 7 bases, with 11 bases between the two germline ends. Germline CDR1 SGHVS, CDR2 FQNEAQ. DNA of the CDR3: TGTGCCAGCAGCGCCGTCTTGAGTGAAGCTTTCTTT. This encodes CASSAVLSEAFF.

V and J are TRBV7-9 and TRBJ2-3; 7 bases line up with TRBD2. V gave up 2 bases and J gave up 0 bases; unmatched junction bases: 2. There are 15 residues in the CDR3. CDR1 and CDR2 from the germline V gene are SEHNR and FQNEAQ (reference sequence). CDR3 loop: CASSLQRGSTDTQYF. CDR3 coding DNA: TGTGCCAGCAGCTTACAGCGGGGCAGCACAGATACGCAGTATTTT.

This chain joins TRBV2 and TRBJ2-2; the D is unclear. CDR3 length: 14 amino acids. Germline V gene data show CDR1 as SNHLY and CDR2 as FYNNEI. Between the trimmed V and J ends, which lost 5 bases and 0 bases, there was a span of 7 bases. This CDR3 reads CASSKGANTGELFF. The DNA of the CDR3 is TGTGCCAGCAGTAAGGGCGCGAACACCGGGGAGCTGTTTTTT. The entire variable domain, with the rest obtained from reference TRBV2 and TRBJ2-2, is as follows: EPEVTQTPSHQVTQMGQEVILRCVPISNHLYFYWYRQILGQKVEFLVSFYNNEISEKSEIFDDQFSVERPDGSNFTLKIRSTKLEDSAMYFCASSKGANTGELFFGEGSRLTVL.

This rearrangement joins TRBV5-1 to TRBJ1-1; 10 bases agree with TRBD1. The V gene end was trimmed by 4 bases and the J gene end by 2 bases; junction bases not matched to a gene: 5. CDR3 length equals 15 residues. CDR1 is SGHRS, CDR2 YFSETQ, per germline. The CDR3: CASSRQGAGNTEAFF. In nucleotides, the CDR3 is TGCGCCAGCAGCCGACAGGGGGCCGGCAACACTGAAGCTTTCTTT.

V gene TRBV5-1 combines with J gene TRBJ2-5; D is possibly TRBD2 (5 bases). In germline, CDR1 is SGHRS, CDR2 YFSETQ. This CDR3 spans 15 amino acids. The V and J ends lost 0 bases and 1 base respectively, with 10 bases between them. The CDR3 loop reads CASSLGTLAQETQYF. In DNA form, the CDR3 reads TGCGCCAGCAGCTTGGGGACTCTCGCCCAAGAGACCCAGTACTTC. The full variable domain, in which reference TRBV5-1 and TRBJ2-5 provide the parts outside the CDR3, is KAGVTQTPRYLIKTRGQQVTLSCSPISGHRSVSWYQQTPGQGLQFLFEYFSETQRNKGNFPGRFSGRQFSNSRSEMNVSTLELGDSALYLCASSLGTLAQETQYFGPGTRLLVL.

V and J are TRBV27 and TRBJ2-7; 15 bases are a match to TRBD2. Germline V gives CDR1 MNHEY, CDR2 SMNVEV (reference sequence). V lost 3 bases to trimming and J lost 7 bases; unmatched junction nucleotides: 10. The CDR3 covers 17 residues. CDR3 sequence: CASSLGLAGGYSGEQYF. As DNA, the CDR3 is TGTGCCAGCAGTTTGGGACTAGCGGGAGGTTATTCTGGGGAGCAGTACTTC.

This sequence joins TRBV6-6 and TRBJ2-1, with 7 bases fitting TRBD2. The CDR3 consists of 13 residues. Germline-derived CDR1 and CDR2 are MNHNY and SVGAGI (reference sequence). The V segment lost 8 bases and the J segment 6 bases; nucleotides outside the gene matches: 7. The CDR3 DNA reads TGTGCCAGCTGGCGGGACTACGGCAATGAGCAGTTCTTC. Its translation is CASWRDYGNEQFF.

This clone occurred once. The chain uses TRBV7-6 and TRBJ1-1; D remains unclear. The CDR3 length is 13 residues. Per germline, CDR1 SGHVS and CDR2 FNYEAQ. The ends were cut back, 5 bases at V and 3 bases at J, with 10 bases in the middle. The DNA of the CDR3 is TGTGCCAGCAGCCTGCAGGAGTACACTGAAGCTTTCTTT. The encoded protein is CASSLQEYTEAFF.

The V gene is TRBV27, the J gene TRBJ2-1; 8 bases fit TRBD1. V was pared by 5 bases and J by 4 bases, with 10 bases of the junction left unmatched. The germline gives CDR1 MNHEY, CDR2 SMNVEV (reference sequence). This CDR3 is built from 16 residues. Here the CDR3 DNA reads TGTGCCAGCAGTACCACCCGGGACAGGCCTTACAATGAGCAGTTCTTC. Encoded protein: CASSTTRDRPYNEQFF.

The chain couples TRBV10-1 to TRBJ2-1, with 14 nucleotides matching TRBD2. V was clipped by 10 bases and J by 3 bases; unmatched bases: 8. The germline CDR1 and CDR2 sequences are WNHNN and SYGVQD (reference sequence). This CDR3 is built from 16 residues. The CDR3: CATGTSGSGGYNEQFF. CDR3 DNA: TGCGCCACTGGGACTAGCGGGAGCGGCGGCTACAATGAGCAGTTCTTC.

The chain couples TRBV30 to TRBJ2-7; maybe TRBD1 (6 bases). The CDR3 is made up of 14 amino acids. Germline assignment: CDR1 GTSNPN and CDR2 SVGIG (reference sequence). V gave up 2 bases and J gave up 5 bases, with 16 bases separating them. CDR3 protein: CAWSTAGVRNEQYF. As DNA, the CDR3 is TGTGCCTGGAGTACGGCAGGGGTACGAAACGAGCAGTACTTC.

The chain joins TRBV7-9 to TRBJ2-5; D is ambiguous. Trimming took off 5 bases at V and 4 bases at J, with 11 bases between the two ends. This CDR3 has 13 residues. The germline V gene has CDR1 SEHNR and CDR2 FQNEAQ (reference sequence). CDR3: CASSIMNGETQYF. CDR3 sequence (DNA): TGTGCCAGCAGCATAATGAACGGAGAGACCCAGTACTTC.